Listed below are T cell receptor beta chains from one sample, sequenced in a study of T cells in narcolepsy. Sequencing was performed with immunoSEQ multiplex PCR; in TCRdb, only in-frame clones are kept and a portion is missing. The sample holds tens of thousands of clones, around 85% seen once. Sequenced material: CD45RA- memory CD4+ T cells from PBMCs. The receptors originated from a human donor with narcolepsy. Each CDR3 is given with its conserved first and last residue. A D gene is named only where the DNA matches it firmly. Only some rows state a clone size, as once, few, many or a class for expanded clones.

V: TRBV28
J: TRBJ1-2
D: NA
size: NA
CDR3: CASSLRRPAAGYGYTF
DNA: TGTGCCAGCAGTTTAAGGCGGCCCGCGGCCGGCTATGGCTACACCTTC

V: TRBV5-4
J: TRBJ2-7
D: TRBD2
size: once
CDR3: CASSLRTRSNEQYF
DNA: TGTGCCAGCAGCCTGAGGACTAGATCTAACGAGCAGTACTTC

V: TRBV5-6
J: TRBJ1-5
D: NA
size: NA
CDR3: CASSSQGNQPQHF
DNA: TGTGCCAGCAGCTCACAGGGTAACCAGCCCCAGCATTTT

V: TRBV7-2
J: TRBJ1-4
D: NA
size: NA
CDR3: CASSARVGEKLFF
DNA: TGTGCCAGCAGCGCCAGGGTGGGTGAAAAACTGTTTTTT

V: TRBV5-1
J: TRBJ1-4
D: TRBD1
size: NA
CDR3: CASSLGGQGRHEKLFF
DNA: TGCGCCAGCAGCTTGGGGGGACAGGGGCGACATGAAAAACTGTTTTTT

V: TRBV7-6
J: TRBJ2-1
D: NA
size: NA
CDR3: CASSLVSAYNEQFF
DNA: TGTGCCAGCAGCTTAGTTAGCGCCTACAATGAGCAGTTCTTC

V: TRBV5-4
J: TRBJ2-1
D: TRBD2
size: NA
CDR3: CASRKGGLAGEYNEQFF
DNA: TGTGCCAGCAGAAAAGGGGGACTAGCGGGGGAATACAATGAGCAGTTCTTC

V: TRBV7-8
J: TRBJ1-4
D: NA
size: few
CDR3: CASSLGWQGSEKLFF
DNA: TGTGCCAGCAGCTTGGGTTGGCAGGGGAGCGAAAAACTGTTTTTT

V: TRBV5-6
J: TRBJ1-1
D: NA
size: NA
CDR3: CASSLWRLIPQGMAFF
DNA: TGTGCCAGCAGCCTCTGGAGGCTTATTCCACAGGGTATGGCTTTCTTT

V: TRBV7-6
J: TRBJ2-3
D: NA
size: NA
CDR3: CASSGLRGGTDTQYF
DNA: TGTGCCAGCAGCGGACTCAGGGGGGGCACAGATACGCAGTATTTT

V: TRBV5-6
J: TRBJ2-3
D: NA
size: NA
CDR3: CASSRGGFTDTQYF
DNA: TGTGCCAGCAGTCGTGGAGGATTCACAGATACGCAGTATTTT

V: TRBV5-6
J: TRBJ2-3
D: TRBD2
size: NA
CDR3: CASSLLVRSGSMNTDTQYF
DNA: TGTGCCAGCAGCTTGTTGGTTAGGAGCGGGAGTATGAATACAGATACGCAGTATTTT

V: TRBV6-6
J: TRBJ1-1
D: TRBD1
size: NA
CDR3: CASSYSTGGTEAFF
DNA: TGTGCCAGCAGTTACTCGACAGGGGGGACTGAAGCTTTCTTT

V: TRBV9
J: TRBJ1-1
D: TRBD1
size: NA
CDR3: CASSVGQGAWDTEAFF
DNA: TGTGCCAGCAGCGTTGGACAGGGGGCCTGGGACACTGAAGCTTTCTTT

V: TRBV7-3
J: TRBJ2-1
D: NA
size: NA
CDR3: CASSLTTGFGKNEQFF
DNA: TGTGCCAGCAGCTTAACCACAGGGTTTGGGAAAAATGAGCAGTTCTTC

V: TRBV2
J: TRBJ1-6
D: TRBD1
size: NA
CDR3: CASNIQGGGGSPLHF
DNA: TGTGCCAGCAATATTCAGGGGGGAGGCGGCTCACCCCTCCACTTT

V: TRBV19
J: TRBJ1-2
D: TRBD1
size: NA
CDR3: CASSRDRSNYGYTF
DNA: TGTGCCAGTTCCCGGGACAGGTCTAACTATGGCTACACCTTC

V: TRBV7-9
J: TRBJ2-2
D: NA
size: NA
CDR3: CASNVREAGELFF
DNA: TGTGCCAGCAATGTCCGAGAGGCCGGGGAGCTGTTTTTT

V: TRBV28
J: TRBJ1-1
D: NA
size: NA
CDR3: CASSGPGSNTEAFF
DNA: TGTGCCAGCAGTGGCCCAGGGTCGAACACTGAAGCTTTCTTT

V: TRBV28
J: TRBJ1-2
D: NA
size: NA
CDR3: CASSLQNKGYTF
DNA: TGTGCCAGCAGTTTACAGAATAAGGGCTACACCTTC

V: TRBV27
J: TRBJ1-1
D: NA
size: NA
CDR3: CASRNEARRNTEAFF
DNA: TGTGCCAGCCGGAACGAGGCTCGGAGGAACACTGAAGCTTTCTTT

V: TRBV9
J: TRBJ2-1
D: TRBD2
size: NA
CDR3: CASSGGLAGYNEQFF
DNA: TGTGCCAGCAGCGGGGGACTAGCGGGTTACAATGAGCAGTTCTTC

V: TRBV19
J: TRBJ1-5
D: NA
size: few
CDR3: CASRAQGAGLGIQPQHF
DNA: TGTGCCAGTCGAGCTCAAGGGGCAGGCTTAGGTATTCAGCCCCAGCATTTT

V: TRBV19
J: TRBJ2-2
D: NA
size: NA
CDR3: CASSPQGTGELFF
DNA: TGTGCCAGTTCTCCACAGGGCACCGGGGAGCTGTTTTTT

V: TRBV5-1
J: TRBJ2-3
D: TRBD2
size: NA
CDR3: CASSLASLAGADTQYF
DNA: TGCGCCAGCAGCTTGGCCAGTCTAGCGGGAGCAGATACGCAGTATTTT

V: TRBV9
J: TRBJ2-7
D: TRBD2
size: NA
CDR3: CASSPTGTSVFEQYF
DNA: TGTGCCAGCAGCCCGACCGGGACTAGCGTGTTCGAGCAGTACTTC

V: TRBV11-3
J: TRBJ2-7
D: NA
size: NA
CDR3: CASSLRSGSYEQYF
DNA: TGTGCCAGCAGCTTAAGGTCGGGGAGCTACGAGCAGTACTTC

V: TRBV6-1
J: TRBJ2-1
D: NA
size: NA
CDR3: CASSEVAIINEQFF
DNA: TGTGCCAGCAGTGAAGTGGCCATTATAAATGAGCAGTTCTTC

V: TRBV7-9
J: TRBJ2-1
D: TRBD1
size: NA
CDR3: CASSSGLTGLSYNEQFF
DNA: TGTGCCAGCAGCTCGGGGCTGACAGGGCTCTCCTACAATGAGCAGTTCTTC

V: TRBV6-6
J: TRBJ2-2
D: TRBD2
size: NA
CDR3: CASRGTSANTGELFF
DNA: TGTGCCAGCAGAGGTACTAGCGCGAACACCGGGGAGCTGTTTTTT

V: TRBV6-5
J: TRBJ1-3
D: NA
size: NA
CDR3: CASSYSSPENGNTIYF
DNA: TGTGCCAGCAGTTACTCGTCCCCCGAGAATGGAAACACCATATATTTT

V: TRBV27
J: TRBJ1-1
D: TRBD1
size: NA
CDR3: CASRYREGATEAFF
DNA: TGTGCCAGCAGGTACCGCGAGGGGGCTACTGAAGCTTTCTTT

V: TRBV19
J: TRBJ2-7
D: TRBD1
size: NA
CDR3: CASSIRHLTGTGSSYEQYF
DNA: TGTGCCAGTAGTATCCGCCACCTTACCGGGACAGGGAGCTCCTACGAGCAGTACTTC

V: TRBV11-3
J: TRBJ1-1
D: TRBD1
size: NA
CDR3: CASSPGQGAGFTEAFF
DNA: TGTGCCAGCAGCCCAGGACAGGGGGCCGGTTTCACTGAAGCTTTCTTT

V: TRBV18
J: TRBJ1-5
D: TRBD1
size: NA
CDR3: CASSPGTGVNQPQHF
DNA: TGTGCCAGCTCACCCGGGACAGGGGTCAATCAGCCCCAGCATTTT

V: TRBV15
J: TRBJ1-5
D: NA
size: NA
CDR3: CATSWKQGGNQPQHF
DNA: TGTGCCACCAGCTGGAAACAGGGAGGCAATCAGCCCCAGCATTTT

V: TRBV10-3
J: TRBJ2-1
D: NA
size: NA
CDR3: CAIRGGEAGWNEQFF
DNA: TGTGCCATCAGAGGCGGGGAGGCGGGATGGAATGAGCAGTTCTTC

V: TRBV5-6
J: TRBJ2-1
D: TRBD1
size: NA
CDR3: CASSLVGQGSTWEQFF
DNA: TGTGCCAGCAGCTTGGTGGGACAGGGTTCGACGTGGGAGCAGTTCTTC

V: TRBV5-4
J: TRBJ2-3
D: TRBD2
size: few
CDR3: CASSDSRLAGYTDTQYF
DNA: TGTGCCAGCAGCGACTCCCGACTAGCGGGATACACAGATACGCAGTATTTT

V: TRBV6-6
J: TRBJ2-7
D: TRBD1
size: NA
CDR3: CASSYGPDRGLNEQYF
DNA: TGTGCCAGCAGTTACGGGCCTGACAGGGGGCTGAACGAGCAGTACTTC

V: TRBV14
J: TRBJ2-1
D: TRBD2
size: once
CDR3: CASSQQPFSGRTTAEQFF
DNA: TGTGCCAGCAGCCAGCAACCCTTTAGCGGGAGGACGACAGCCGAGCAGTTCTTC

V: TRBV5-1
J: TRBJ2-3
D: NA
size: NA
CDR3: CASSLEGRELTDTQYF
DNA: TGCGCCAGCAGCTTGGAAGGGCGGGAACTCACAGATACGCAGTATTTT

V: TRBV5-5
J: TRBJ1-4
D: NA
size: NA
CDR3: CASSYSRRLATNEKLFF
DNA: TGTGCCAGCAGCTATTCCCGAAGACTTGCAACTAATGAAAAACTGTTTTTT

V: TRBV10-3
J: TRBJ1-1
D: NA
size: few
CDR3: CAISDLGGNTEAFF
DNA: TGTGCCATCAGTGATCTCGGGGGGAACACTGAAGCTTTCTTT

V: TRBV19
J: TRBJ2-2
D: NA
size: NA
CDR3: CASSISGLDTGELFF
DNA: TGTGCCAGTAGTATCTCGGGGTTGGACACCGGGGAGCTGTTTTTT

V: TRBV7-2
J: TRBJ2-5
D: TRBD2
size: NA
CDR3: CASSPSGGGTQETQYF
DNA: TGTGCCAGCAGCCCTAGTGGGGGGGGAACCCAAGAGACCCAGTACTTC

V: TRBV7-8
J: TRBJ2-3
D: TRBD2
size: once
CDR3: CASSLFPGGRAADTQYF
DNA: TGTGCCAGCAGCTTATTTCCCGGCGGGAGGGCCGCAGATACGCAGTATTTT

V: TRBV10-3
J: TRBJ1-2
D: NA
size: few
CDR3: CAISDEAGYTF
DNA: TGTGCCATCAGTGATGAAGCTGGCTACACCTTC

V: TRBV7-6
J: TRBJ2-3
D: NA
size: NA
CDR3: CASSLASVGTDTQYF
DNA: TGTGCCAGCAGCTTAGCGAGCGTGGGCACAGATACGCAGTATTTT

V: TRBV6-5
J: TRBJ2-5
D: NA
size: NA
CDR3: CASSLDRAQETQYF
DNA: TGTGCCAGCAGTTTGGACAGAGCCCAAGAGACCCAGTACTTC

V: TRBV28
J: TRBJ1-4
D: NA
size: NA
CDR3: CASSVDRSGEKLFF
DNA: TGTGCCAGCAGTGTCGACAGGTCAGGAGAAAAACTGTTTTTT

V: TRBV7-2
J: TRBJ1-2
D: NA
size: NA
CDR3: CASSLMGQGGYGYTF
DNA: TGTGCCAGCAGCTTAATGGGGCAGGGAGGGTATGGCTACACCTTC

V: TRBV7-3
J: TRBJ2-4
D: NA
size: NA
CDR3: CVSSLSPLSAGAKNIQYF
DNA: TGTGTCAGCAGCTTGTCGCCGTTGAGTGCGGGAGCCAAAAACATTCAGTACTTC

V: TRBV7-2
J: TRBJ2-4
D: TRBD2
size: NA
CDR3: CASSSTLGLAGAGNIQYF
DNA: TGTGCCAGCAGCTCGACCCTGGGACTAGCGGGAGCGGGGAACATTCAGTACTTC

V: TRBV5-6
J: TRBJ1-4
D: NA
size: NA
CDR3: CASSRGTSLLTLFF
DNA: TGTGCCAGCAGCCGAGGGACTTCCCTCTTGACTCTGTTTTTT